This T cell receptor (beta chain) was profiled in a study of regulatory T cells in long-lasting Graves disease. Notes on the study in general: With some 2,800 shared public clonotypes, persistent patients exceeded new patients, who shared around 970. It was in persistent disease that TRBV28, TRBJ1-2 and TRBJ2-5 were favored.

V dropped 5 bases and J dropped 9 bases, with 14 bases sitting between them. CDR3 length equals 13 residues. Per the germline V gene, CDR1 is LGHDT and CDR2 is YNNKEL (reference sequence). This clonotype was seen at least ten times. Its cognate antigen is unknown. CDR3-region Arm-PCR and iRepertoire HTBI primers produced the TCR beta libraries. From the multiplex PCR reads, TCRdb called clonotypes with MiXCR, one entry per CDR3 protein. The sample holds about 540,000 distinct CDR3 sequences, roughly 14% seen once. As to time point: newly diagnosed GD, antithyroid drugs for less than 3 months. Generation of the TCR library employed RNA extracted from PBMCs. Graves' disease diagnoses followed American Thyroid Association guidelines. These data also featured in a second study, about T cells in Graves' hyperthyroidism and ophthalmopathy. That work states: TCR CDR3 regions were first amplified by RT-PCR with HTBI primers.

The V and J genes are TRBV3-1 and TRBJ1-5; no firm D call. Source: peripheral blood mononuclear cells (PBMCs), taken at new diagnosis, from a patient treated with antithyroid drugs. This TCR was recovered from a man younger than 45 with Graves disease. Here the CDR3 reads CASSGGDQGPQHF. CDR3 DNA sequence: TGTGCCAGCAGCGGCGGAGATCAAGGGCCCCAGCATTTT.